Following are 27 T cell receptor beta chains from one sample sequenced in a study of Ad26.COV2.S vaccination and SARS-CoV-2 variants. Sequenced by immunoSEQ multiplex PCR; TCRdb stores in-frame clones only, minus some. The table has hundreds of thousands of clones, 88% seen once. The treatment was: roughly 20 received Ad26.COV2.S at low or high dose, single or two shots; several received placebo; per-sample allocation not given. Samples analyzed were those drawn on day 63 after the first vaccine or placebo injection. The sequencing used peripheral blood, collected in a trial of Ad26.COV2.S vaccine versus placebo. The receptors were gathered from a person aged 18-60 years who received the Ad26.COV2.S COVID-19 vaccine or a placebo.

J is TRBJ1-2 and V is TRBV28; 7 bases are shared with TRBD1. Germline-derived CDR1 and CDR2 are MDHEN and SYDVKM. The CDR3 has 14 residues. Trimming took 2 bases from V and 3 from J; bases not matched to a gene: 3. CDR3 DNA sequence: TGTGCCAGCAGTTTACAGGGGGGATACTATGGCTACACCTTC. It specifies CASSLQGGYYGYTF.

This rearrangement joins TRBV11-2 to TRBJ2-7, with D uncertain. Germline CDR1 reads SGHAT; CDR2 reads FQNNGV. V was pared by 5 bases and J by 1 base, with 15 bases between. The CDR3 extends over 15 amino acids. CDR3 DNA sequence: TGTGCCAGCAGCAAGCTTAGCCCTCTTTCCTACGAGCAGTACTTC. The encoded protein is CASSKLSPLSYEQYF.

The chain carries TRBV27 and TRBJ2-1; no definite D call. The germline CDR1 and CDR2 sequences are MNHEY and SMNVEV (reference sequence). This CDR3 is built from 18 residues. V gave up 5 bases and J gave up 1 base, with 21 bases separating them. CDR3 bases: TGTGCCAGCAGTCCAGCTCCCGGACCCTTTTTGTCCTACAATGAGCAGTTCTTC. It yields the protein CASSPAPGPFLSYNEQFF.

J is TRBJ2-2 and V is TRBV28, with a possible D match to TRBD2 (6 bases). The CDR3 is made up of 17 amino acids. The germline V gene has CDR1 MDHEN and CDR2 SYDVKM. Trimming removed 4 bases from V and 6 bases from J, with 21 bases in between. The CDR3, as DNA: TGTGCCAGCAGTTCTCCCGGAGGGGCCGGGGTGGCCGGGGAGCTGTTTTTT. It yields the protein CASSSPGGAGVAGELFF.

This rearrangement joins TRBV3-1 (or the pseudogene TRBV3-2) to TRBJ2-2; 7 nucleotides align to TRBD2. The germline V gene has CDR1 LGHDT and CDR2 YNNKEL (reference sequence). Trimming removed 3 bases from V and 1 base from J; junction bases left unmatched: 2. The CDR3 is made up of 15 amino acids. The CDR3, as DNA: TGTGCCAGCAGCCACTGGACTAGGAACACCGGGGAGCTGTTTTTT. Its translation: CASSHWTRNTGELFF.

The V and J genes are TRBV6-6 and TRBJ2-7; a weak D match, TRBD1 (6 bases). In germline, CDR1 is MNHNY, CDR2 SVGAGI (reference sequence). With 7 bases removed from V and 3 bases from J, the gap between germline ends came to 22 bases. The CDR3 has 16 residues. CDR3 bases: TGTGCCAGCATCTCACGGGTCGGGACACAGAGCTACGAGCAGTACTTC. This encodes CASISRVGTQSYEQYF.

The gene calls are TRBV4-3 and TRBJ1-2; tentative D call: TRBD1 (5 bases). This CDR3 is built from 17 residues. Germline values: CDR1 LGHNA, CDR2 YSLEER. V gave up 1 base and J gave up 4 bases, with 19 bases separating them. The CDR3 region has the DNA TGCGCCAGCAGCCAAGTAGGTCGGTTAGGGGCCTTCTATGGCTACACCTTC. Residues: CASSQVGRLGAFYGYTF.

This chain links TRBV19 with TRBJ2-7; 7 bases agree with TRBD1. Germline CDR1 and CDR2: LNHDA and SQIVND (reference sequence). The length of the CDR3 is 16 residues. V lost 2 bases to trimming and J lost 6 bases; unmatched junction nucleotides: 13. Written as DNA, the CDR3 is TGTGCCAGTAGTATAAACCGCTGGTCAGGGGGATCCGAGCAGTACTTC. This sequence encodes CASSINRWSGGSEQYF.

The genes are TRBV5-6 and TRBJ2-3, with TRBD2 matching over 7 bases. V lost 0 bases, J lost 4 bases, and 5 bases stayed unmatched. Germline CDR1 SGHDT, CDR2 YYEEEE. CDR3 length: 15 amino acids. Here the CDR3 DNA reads TGTGCCAGCAGCTTGGGACTAGCCTTACCAGATACGCAGTATTTT. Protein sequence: CASSLGLALPDTQYF.

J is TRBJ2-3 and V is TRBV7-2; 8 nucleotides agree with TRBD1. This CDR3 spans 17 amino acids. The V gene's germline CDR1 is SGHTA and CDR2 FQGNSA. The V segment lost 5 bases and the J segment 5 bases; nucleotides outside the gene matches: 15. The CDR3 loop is CASSRRFPGQGIDTQYF. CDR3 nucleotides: TGTGCCAGCAGCCGCAGATTTCCAGGACAGGGAATAGATACGCAGTATTTT.

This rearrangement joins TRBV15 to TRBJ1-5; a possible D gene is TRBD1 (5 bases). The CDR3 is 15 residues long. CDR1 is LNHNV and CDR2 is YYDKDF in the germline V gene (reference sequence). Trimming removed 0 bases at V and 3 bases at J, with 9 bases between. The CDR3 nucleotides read TGTGCCACCAGCAGAGATGGGGGGACCAATCAGCCCCAGCATTTT. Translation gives CATSRDGGTNQPQHF.

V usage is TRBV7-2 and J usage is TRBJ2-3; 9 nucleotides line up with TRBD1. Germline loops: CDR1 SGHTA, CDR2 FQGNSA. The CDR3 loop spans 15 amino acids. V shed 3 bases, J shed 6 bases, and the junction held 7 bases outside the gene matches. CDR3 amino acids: CASSFGQGLLDTQYF. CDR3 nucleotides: TGTGCCAGCAGCTTTGGACAGGGGTTGCTTGATACGCAGTATTTT.

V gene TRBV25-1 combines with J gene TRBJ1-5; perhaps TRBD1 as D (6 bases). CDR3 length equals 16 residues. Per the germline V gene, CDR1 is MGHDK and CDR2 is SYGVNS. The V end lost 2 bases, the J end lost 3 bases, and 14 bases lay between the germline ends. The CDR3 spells CASSEGAGVANQPQHF. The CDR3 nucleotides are TGTGCCAGCAGTGAAGGGGCAGGGGTTGCCAATCAGCCCCAGCATTTT.

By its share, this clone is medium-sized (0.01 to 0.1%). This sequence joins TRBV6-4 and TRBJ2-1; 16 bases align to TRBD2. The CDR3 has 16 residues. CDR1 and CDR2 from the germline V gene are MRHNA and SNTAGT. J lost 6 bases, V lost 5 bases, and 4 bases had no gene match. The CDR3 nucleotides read TGTGCCAGCAGTCCCGGGACTAGCGGGGGGGCCAATGAGCAGTTCTTC. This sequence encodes CASSPGTSGGANEQFF.

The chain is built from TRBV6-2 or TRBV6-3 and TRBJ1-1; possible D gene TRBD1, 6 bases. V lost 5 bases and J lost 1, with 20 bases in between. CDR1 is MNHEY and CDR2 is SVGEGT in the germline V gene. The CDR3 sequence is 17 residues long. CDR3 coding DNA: TGTGCCAGCAGTCAAGGACCCCTTGGACAGCCGAACACTGAAGCTTTCTTT. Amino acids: CASSQGPLGQPNTEAFF.

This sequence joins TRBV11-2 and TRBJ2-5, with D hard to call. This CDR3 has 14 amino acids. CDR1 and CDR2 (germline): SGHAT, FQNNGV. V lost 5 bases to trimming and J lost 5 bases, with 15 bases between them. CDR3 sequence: CASSPFSVGETQYF. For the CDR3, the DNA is TGTGCCAGCAGCCCCTTTTCAGTTGGGGAGACCCAGTACTTC.

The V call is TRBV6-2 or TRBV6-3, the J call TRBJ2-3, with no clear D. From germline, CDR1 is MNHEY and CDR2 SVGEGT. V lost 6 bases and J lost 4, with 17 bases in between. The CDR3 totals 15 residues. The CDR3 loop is CASSPNPPGSDTQYF. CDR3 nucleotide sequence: TGTGCCAGCAGCCCTAACCCACCGGGCTCAGATACGCAGTATTTT.

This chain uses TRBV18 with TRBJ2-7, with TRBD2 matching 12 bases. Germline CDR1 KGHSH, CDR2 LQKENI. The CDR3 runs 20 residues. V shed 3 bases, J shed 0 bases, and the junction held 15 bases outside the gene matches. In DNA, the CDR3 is TGTGCCAGCTCACCGTATGCTAGCGGGAGGGCCTTTACCAACTCCTACGAGCAGTACTTC. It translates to CASSPYASGRAFTNSYEQYF.

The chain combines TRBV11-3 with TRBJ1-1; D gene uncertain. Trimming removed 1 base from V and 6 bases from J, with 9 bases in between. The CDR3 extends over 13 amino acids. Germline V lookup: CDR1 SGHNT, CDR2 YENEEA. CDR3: CASSLVQSSEAFF. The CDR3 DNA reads TGTGCCAGCAGCTTAGTCCAGTCGTCTGAAGCTTTCTTT.

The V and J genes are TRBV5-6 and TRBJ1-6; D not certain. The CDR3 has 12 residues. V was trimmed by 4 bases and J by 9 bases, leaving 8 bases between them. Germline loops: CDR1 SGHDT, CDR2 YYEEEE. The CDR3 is CASSLPPSPLHF. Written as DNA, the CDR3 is TGTGCCAGCAGCCTCCCCCCTTCACCCCTCCACTTT.

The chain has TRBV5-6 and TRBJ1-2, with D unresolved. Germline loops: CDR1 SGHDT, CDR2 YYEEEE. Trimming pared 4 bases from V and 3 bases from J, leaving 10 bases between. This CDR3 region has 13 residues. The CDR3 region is CASSPGLDYGYTF. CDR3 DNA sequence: TGTGCCAGCAGCCCGGGCCTGGACTATGGCTACACCTTC.

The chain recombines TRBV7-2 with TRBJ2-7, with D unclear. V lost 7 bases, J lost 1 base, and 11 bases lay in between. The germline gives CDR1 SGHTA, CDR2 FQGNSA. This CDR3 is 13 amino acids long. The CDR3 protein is CASTPGVSYEQYF. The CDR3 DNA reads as TGTGCCAGCACCCCTGGCGTTTCCTACGAGCAGTACTTC.

The CDR3 region is CASSSYRGSNNEQFF. The DNA for the CDR3 is TGTGCCAGCAGCTCCTACAGGGGAAGCAACAATGAGCAGTTCTTC. V gene TRBV7-3 combines with J gene TRBJ2-1, with 7 bases aligning to TRBD1. The ends lost 4 bases at V and 5 bases at J; junction bases unmatched: 8. The germline V gene has CDR1 SGHTA and CDR2 FQGTGA. The CDR3 has 15 amino acids.

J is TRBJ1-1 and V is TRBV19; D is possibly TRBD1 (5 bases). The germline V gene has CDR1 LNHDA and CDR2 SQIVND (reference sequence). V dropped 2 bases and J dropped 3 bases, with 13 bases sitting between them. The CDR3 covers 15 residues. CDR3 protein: CASSIFTPGHTEAFF. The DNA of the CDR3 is TGTGCCAGTAGTATATTCACACCGGGACACACTGAAGCTTTCTTT.

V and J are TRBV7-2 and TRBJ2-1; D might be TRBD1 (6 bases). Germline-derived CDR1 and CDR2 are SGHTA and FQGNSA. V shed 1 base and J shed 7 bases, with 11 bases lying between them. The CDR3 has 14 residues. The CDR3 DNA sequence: TGTGCCAGCAGCTTAGAACAGGGTAGGAATGAGCAGTTCTTC. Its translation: CASSLEQGRNEQFF.

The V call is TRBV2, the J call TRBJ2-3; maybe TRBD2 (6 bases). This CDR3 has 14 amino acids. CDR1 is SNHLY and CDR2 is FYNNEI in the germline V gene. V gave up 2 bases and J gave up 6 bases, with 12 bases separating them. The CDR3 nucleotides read TGTGCCAGCAGTGAATTACAAGGGAGGGATACGCAGTATTTT. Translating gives CASSELQGRDTQYF.

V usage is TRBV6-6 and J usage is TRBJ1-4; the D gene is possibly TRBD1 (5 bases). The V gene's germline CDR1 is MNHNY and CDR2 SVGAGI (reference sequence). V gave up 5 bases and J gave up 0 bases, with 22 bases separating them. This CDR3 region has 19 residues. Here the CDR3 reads CASSPRDSYRGATNEKLFF. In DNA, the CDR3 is TGTGCCAGCAGTCCGCGGGACTCTTATCGGGGGGCAACTAATGAAAAACTGTTTTTT.